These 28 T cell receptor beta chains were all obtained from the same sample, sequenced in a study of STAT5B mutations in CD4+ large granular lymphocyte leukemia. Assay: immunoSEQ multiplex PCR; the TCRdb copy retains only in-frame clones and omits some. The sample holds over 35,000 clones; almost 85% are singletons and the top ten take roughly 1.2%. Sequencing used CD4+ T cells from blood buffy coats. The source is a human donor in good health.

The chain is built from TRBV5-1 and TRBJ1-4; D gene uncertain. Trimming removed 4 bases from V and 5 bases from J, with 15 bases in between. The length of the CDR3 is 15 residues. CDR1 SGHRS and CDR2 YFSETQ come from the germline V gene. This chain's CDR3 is CASSNPGGGNEKLFF. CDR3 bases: TGCGCCAGCAGCAACCCGGGAGGTGGGAATGAAAAACTGTTTTTT.

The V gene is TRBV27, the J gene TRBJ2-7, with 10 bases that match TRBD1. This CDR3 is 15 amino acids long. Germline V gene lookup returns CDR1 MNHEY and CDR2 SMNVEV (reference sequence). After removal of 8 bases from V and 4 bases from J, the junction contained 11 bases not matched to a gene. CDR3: CASREPGQGVYEQYF. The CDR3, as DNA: TGTGCCAGCCGAGAACCTGGACAGGGGGTGTACGAGCAGTACTTC.

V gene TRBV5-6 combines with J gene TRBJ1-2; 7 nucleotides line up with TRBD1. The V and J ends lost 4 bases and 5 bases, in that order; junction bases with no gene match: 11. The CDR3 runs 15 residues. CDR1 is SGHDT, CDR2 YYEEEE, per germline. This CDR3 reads CASSEGTADLYGYTF. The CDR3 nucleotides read TGTGCCAGCAGCGAGGGGACAGCTGATCTGTATGGCTACACCTTC.

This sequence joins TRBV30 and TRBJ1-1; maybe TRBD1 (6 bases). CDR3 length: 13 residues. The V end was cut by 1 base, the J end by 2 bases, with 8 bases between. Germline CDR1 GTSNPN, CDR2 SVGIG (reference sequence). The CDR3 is CAWSGTANTEAFF. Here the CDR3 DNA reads TGTGCCTGGAGTGGGACAGCTAACACTGAAGCTTTCTTT.

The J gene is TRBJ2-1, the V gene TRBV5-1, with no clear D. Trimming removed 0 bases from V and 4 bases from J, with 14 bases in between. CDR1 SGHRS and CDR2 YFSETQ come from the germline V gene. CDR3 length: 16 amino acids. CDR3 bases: TGCGCCAGCAGCTTGGATGGCGCCTTTGGATACAATGAGCAGTTCTTC. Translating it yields CASSLDGAFGYNEQFF.

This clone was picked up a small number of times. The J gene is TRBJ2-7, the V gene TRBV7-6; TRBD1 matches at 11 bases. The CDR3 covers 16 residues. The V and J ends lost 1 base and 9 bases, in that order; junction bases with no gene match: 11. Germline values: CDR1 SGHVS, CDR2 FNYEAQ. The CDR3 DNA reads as TGTGCCAGCAGCTTAGAATCTTCGGGACAGGGGGTCCCGCAGTACTTC. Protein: CASSLESSGQGVPQYF.

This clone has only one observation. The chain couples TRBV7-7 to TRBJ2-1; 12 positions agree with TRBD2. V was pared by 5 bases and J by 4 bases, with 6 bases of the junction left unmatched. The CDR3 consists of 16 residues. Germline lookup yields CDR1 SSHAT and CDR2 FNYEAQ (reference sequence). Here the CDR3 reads CASSPGTSGYYNEQFF. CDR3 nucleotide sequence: TGTGCCAGCAGCCCTGGGACTAGCGGGTATTACAATGAGCAGTTCTTC.

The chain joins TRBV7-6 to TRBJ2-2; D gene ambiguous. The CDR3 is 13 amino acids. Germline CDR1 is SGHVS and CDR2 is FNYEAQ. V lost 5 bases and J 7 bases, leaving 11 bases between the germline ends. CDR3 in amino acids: CASSTRVNGELFF. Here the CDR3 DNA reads TGTGCCAGCAGCACCCGAGTGAACGGGGAGCTGTTTTTT.

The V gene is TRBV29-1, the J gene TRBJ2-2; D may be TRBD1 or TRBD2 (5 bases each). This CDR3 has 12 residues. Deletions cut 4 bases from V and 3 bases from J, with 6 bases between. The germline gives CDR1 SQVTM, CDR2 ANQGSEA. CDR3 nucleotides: TGCAGCGTTGGAGGGGACACCGGGGAGCTGTTTTTT. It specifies CSVGGDTGELFF.

CDR3 in amino acids: CASSFRATGWNTEAFF. The DNA for the CDR3 is TGTGCCAGCAGTTTTAGAGCGACAGGGTGGAACACTGAAGCTTTCTTT. This sequence joins TRBV27 and TRBJ1-1, with TRBD1 identical over 7 bases. CDR1 is MNHEY and CDR2 is SMNVEV in the germline V gene (reference sequence). J gave up 1 base and V 3 bases, and 8 bases lay outside the gene matches. The CDR3 sequence is 16 residues long.

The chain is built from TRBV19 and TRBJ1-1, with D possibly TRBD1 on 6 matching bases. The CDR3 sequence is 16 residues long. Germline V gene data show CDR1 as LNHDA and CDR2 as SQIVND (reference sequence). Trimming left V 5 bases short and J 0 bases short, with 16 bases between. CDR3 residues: CASSVWGASLNTEAFF. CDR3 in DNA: TGTGCCAGTAGTGTGTGGGGGGCGAGTTTGAACACTGAAGCTTTCTTT.

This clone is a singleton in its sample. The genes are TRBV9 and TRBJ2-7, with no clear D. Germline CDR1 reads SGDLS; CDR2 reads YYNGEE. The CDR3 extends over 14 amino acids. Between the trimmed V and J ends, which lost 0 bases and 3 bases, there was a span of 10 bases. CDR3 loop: CASSVADGFYEQYF. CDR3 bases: TGTGCCAGCAGCGTAGCGGACGGCTTCTACGAGCAGTACTTC.

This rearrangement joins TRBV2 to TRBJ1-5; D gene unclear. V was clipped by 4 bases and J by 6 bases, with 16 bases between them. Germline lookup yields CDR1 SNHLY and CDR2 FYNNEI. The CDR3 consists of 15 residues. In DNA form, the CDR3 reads TGTGCCAGCAGTGGGTTTGGGAACGTGGGTCAGCCCCAGCATTTT. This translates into CASSGFGNVGQPQHF.

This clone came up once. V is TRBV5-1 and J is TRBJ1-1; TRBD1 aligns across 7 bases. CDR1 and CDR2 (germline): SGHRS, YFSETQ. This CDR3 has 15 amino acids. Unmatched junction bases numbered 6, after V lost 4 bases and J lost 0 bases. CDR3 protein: CASSLRTGMNTEAFF. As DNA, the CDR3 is TGCGCCAGCAGCCTAAGGACAGGTATGAACACTGAAGCTTTCTTT. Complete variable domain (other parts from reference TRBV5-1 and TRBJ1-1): KAGVTQTPRYLIKTRGQQVTLSCSPISGHRSVSWYQQTPGQGLQFLFEYFSETQRNKGNFPGRFSGRQFSNSRSEMNVSTLELGDSALYLCASSLRTGMNTEAFFGQGTRLTVV.

In DNA form, the CDR3 reads TGTGCCAGTAGTACCGGGGACGCATTGACCTACGAGCAGTACTTC. It codes for CASSTGDALTYEQYF. The V call is TRBV19, the J call TRBJ2-7, with D tentatively TRBD1 or TRBD2 (5 bases each). Germline V gene sequence: CDR1 LNHDA, CDR2 SQIVND (reference sequence). This CDR3 is built from 15 residues. V lost 4 bases to trimming and J lost 2 bases, with 15 bases between them.

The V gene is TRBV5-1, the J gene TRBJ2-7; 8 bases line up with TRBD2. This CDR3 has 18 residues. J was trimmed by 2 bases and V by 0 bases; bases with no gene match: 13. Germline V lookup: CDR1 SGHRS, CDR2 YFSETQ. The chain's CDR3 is CASSLAGGATGNPYEQYF. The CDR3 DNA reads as TGCGCCAGCAGCTTGGCCGGGGGGGCCACCGGGAACCCCTACGAGCAGTACTTC.

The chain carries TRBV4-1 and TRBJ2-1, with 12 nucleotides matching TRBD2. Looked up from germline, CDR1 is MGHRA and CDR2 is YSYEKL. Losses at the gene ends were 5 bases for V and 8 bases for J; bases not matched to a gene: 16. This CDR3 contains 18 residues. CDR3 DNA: TGCGCCAGCAGCTTCCGGACTAGCGGGACCAGTACTCCCGATGAGCAGTTCTTC. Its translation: CASSFRTSGTSTPDEQFF.

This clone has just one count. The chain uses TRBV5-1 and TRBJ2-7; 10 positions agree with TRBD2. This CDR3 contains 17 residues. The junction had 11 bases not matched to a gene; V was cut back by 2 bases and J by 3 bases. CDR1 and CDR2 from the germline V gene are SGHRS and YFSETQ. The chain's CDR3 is CASSFQTGASGSYEQYF. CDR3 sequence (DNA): TGCGCCAGCAGCTTCCAAACCGGGGCTAGCGGGAGCTACGAGCAGTACTTC. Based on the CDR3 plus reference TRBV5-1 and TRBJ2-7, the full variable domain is KAGVTQTPRYLIKTRGQQVTLSCSPISGHRSVSWYQQTPGQGLQFLFEYFSETQRNKGNFPGRFSGRQFSNSRSEMNVSTLELGDSALYLCASSFQTGASGSYEQYFGPGTRLTVT.

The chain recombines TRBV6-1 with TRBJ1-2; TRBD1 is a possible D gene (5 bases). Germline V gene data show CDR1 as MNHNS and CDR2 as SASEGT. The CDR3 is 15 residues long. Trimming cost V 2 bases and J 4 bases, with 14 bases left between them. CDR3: CASSENVVGTYGYTF. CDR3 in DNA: TGTGCCAGCAGTGAAAATGTGGTGGGGACCTATGGCTACACCTTC.

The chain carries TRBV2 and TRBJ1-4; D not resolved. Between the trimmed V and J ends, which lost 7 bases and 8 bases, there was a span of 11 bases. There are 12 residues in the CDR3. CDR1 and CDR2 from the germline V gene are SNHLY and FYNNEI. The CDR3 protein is CASKAPDEKLFF. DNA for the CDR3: TGTGCCAGCAAGGCCCCGGACGAAAAACTGTTTTTT.

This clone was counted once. CDR3 in amino acids: CASSLARTEAFF. The CDR3 DNA sequence: TGTGCCAGCAGCTTAGCCCGGACTGAAGCTTTCTTT. The V gene is TRBV11-2, the J gene TRBJ1-1, with D hard to call. Germline V gene sequence: CDR1 SGHAT, CDR2 FQNNGV. Trimming removed 1 base from V and 5 bases from J, with 5 bases in between. There are 12 residues in the CDR3. The entire variable domain, with the rest obtained from reference TRBV11-2 and TRBJ1-1, is as follows: EAGVAQSPRYKIIEKRQSVAFWCNPISGHATLYWYQQILGQGPKLLIQFQNNGVVDDSQLPKDRFSAERLKGVDSTLKIQPAKLEDSAVYLCASSLARTEAFFGQGTRLTVV.

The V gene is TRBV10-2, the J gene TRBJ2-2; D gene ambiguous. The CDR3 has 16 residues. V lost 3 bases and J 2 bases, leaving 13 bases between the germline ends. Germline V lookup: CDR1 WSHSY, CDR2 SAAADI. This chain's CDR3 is CASSDGLDLNTGELFF. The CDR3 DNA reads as TGCGCCAGCAGTGATGGTCTGGACCTTAACACCGGGGAGCTGTTTTTT.

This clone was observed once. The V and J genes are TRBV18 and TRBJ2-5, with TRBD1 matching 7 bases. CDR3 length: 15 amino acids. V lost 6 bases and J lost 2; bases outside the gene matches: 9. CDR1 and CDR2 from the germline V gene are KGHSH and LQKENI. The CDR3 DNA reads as TGTGCCAGCTCCCCCCGGGACAGCGAGCAAGAGACCCAGTACTTC. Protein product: CASSPRDSEQETQYF.

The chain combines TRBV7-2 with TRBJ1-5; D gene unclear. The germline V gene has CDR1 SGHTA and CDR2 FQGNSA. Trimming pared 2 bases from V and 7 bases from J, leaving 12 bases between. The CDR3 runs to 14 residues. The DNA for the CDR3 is TGTGCCAGCAGCTTACTAGCCGGACGGCAGCCCCAGCATTTT. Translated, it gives CASSLLAGRQPQHF.

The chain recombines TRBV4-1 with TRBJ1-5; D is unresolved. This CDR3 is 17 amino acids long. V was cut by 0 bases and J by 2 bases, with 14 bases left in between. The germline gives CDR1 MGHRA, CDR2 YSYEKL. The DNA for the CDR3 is TGCGCCAGCAGCCAAGATACAGACACCTGGGGCAATCAGCCCCAGCATTTT. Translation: CASSQDTDTWGNQPQHF.

For the CDR3, the DNA is TGTGCCAGCAGTGAATGGGCTATTATAGAGACCCAGTACTTC. This sequence encodes CASSEWAIIETQYF. The chain is built from TRBV6-1 and TRBJ2-5, with D uncertain. The germline V gene encodes CDR1 MNHNS and CDR2 SASEGT. The CDR3 has 14 amino acids. V gave up 2 bases and J gave up 4 bases, with 11 bases separating them.

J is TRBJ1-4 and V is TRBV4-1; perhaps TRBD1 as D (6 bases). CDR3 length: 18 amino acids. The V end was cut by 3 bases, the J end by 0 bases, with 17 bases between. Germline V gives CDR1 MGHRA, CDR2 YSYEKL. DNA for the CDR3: TGCGCCAGCAGCCACCGAACCCAGGGGCGTGCAACTAATGAAAAACTGTTTTTT. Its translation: CASSHRTQGRATNEKLFF.

The CDR3 sequence is CASSADTNTEAFF. The CDR3 DNA reads as TGTGCCAGCAGCGCGGACACGAACACTGAAGCTTTCTTT. V gene TRBV7-6 combines with J gene TRBJ1-1; D is perhaps TRBD1 (5 bases). The length of the CDR3 is 13 residues. Trimming removed 5 bases from V and 1 base from J, with 8 bases in between. Germline CDR1 reads SGHVS; CDR2 reads FNYEAQ.